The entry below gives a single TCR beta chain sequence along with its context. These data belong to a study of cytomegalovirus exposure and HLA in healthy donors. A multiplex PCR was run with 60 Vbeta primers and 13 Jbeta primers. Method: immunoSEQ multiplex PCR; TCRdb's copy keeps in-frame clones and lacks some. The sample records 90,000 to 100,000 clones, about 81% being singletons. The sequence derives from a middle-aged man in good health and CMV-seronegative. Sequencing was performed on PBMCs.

The CDR3 is CASSLGLAAGGPDTQYF. The CDR3 bases are TGTGCCAGCAGCTTGGGGTTGGCAGCGGGGGGCCCAGATACGCAGTATTTT. The chain recombines TRBV5-8 with TRBJ2-3, with 9 bases identical to TRBD2. CDR1 is SGHTS and CDR2 is YDEGEE in the germline V gene. This CDR3 is 17 amino acids long. J lost 4 bases, V lost 0 bases, and 9 bases had no gene match. The full variable domain, with the rest looked up from reference TRBV5-8 and TRBJ2-3, is EAGVTQSPTHLIKTRGQQATLRCSPISGHTSVYWYQQALGLGLQFLLWYDEGEERNRGNFPPRFSGRQFPNYSSELNVNALELEDSALYLCASSLGLAAGGPDTQYFGPGTRLTVL.